This TCR beta chain was observed in a study of glioma-infiltrating T cells after dendritic cell vaccination. Looking at the study overall: Dendritic cell vaccination trial patients had either newly diagnosed or recurrent glioblastoma.

Primers: 60 V beta forward and 13 J beta reverse. TCRdb keeps only in-frame clones here, not all; method: immunoSEQ multiplex PCR. Here the sample spans approximately 48,000 clones, over 75% being singletons. Patients had residual fresh-frozen tumor tissue and more than two years of survival data. PBMC sampling occurred before vaccination, two weeks after the third dose, and at progression. In this sample, this clone turned up once. CDR1 and CDR2 from the germline V gene are GTSNPN and SVGIG (reference sequence). Trimming stripped 2 bases from V and 9 bases from J, with 13 bases between. The CDR3 contains 12 residues.

Here the sequenced sample was blood, taken before dendritic cell vaccination. The clonotype comes from a human donor with glioblastoma. This rearrangement joins TRBV30 to TRBJ1-2, with D uncertain. The CDR3 DNA sequence: TGTGCCTGGAGTCTACAGCTTTGGAGCTACACCTTC. Its protein product is CAWSLQLWSYTF. Supplemented by reference TRBV30 and TRBJ1-2, the full variable domain reads SQTIHQWPATLVQPVGSPLSLECTVEGTSNPNLYWYRQAAGRGLQLLFYSVGIGQISSEVPQNLSASRPQDRQFILSSKKLLLSDSGFYLCAWSLQLWSYTFGSGTRLTVV.